Each of the 27 T cell receptor beta chains below was sequenced from the same sample in a study of cytomegalovirus exposure and HLA in healthy donors. PCR was performed using 60 Vbeta and 13 Jbeta primers. Libraries were prepared by immunoSEQ multiplex PCR; TCRdb keeps only in-frame clonotypes and omits some of them. The sample lists 85,000 to 120,000 clones; roughly 74% were seen once. Input material: PBMCs. Every receptor here comes from a man in his forties in good health and CMV-seronegative.

The chain joins TRBV5-4 to TRBJ2-4; 8 positions match TRBD1. Germline CDR1 SGHNT, CDR2 YYREEE (reference sequence). The CDR3 spans 15 residues. The trim removed 4 bases at V and 3 bases at J, leaving 6 bases unmatched. CDR3 amino acids: CASSQKDRGKNIQYF. The CDR3 bases are TGTGCCAGCAGCCAAAAAGACAGGGGCAAAAACATTCAGTACTTC. Using reference TRBV5-4 and TRBJ2-4 for the parts outside the CDR3, the full variable domain is ETGVTQSPTHLIKTRGQQVTLRCSSQSGHNTVSWYQQALGQGPQFIFQYYREEENGRGNFPPRFSGLQFPNYSSELNVNALELDDSALYLCASSQKDRGKNIQYFGAGTRLSVL.

This chain's CDR3 is CASSLFQGAGEQYF. The CDR3 nucleotides read TGTGCCAGCAGCTTATTCCAGGGGGCAGGCGAGCAGTACTTC. V gene TRBV7-2 combines with J gene TRBJ2-7; 8 bases line up with TRBD1. The V gene end was trimmed by 2 bases and the J gene end by 6 bases; junction bases not matched to a gene: 6. This CDR3 is 14 amino acids long. Germline V gene lookup returns CDR1 SGHTA and CDR2 FQGNSA.

Concerning this clone: A junction end diverges from the germline sequence, so it may reflect a read error. The chain has TRBV7-9 and TRBJ2-7; TRBD2 is a possible D gene (6 bases). Germline assignment: CDR1 SEHNR and CDR2 FQNEAQ (reference sequence). The CDR3 totals 12 residues. CDR3 residues: CSSSGLPNEQYF. The CDR3 DNA is TGTTCCAGCAGCGGACTACCCAACGAGCAGTACTTC.

The chain combines TRBV6-5 with TRBJ1-5; 8 nucleotides line up with TRBD1. V lost 4 bases to trimming and J lost 2 bases; unmatched junction nucleotides: 7. The CDR3 loop spans 16 amino acids. Germline assignment: CDR1 MNHEY and CDR2 SVGAGI. The CDR3 here is CASSLDRGGGNQPQHF. CDR3 sequence (DNA): TGTGCCAGCAGTTTAGACAGGGGAGGAGGCAATCAGCCCCAGCATTTT.

The rearrangement joins TRBV7-9 to TRBJ1-4; 7 bases line up with TRBD1. The CDR3 totals 14 residues. Trimming at V came to 6 bases and at J to 7 bases, leaving 8 bases not matched to a gene. The germline V gene has CDR1 SEHNR and CDR2 FQNEAQ (reference sequence). This CDR3 reads CASSRDRAPEKLFF. CDR3 DNA: TGTGCCAGCAGTCGCGACAGGGCCCCTGAAAAACTGTTTTTT.

The V and J genes are TRBV7-8 and TRBJ2-1; D ambiguous. Deletions cut 8 bases from V and 7 bases from J, with 21 bases between. The CDR3 loop spans 15 amino acids. Per germline, CDR1 SGHVS and CDR2 FQNEAQ. DNA of the CDR3: TGTGCCAGCGCTTATGATACCCACTCTACTAATGAGCAGTTCTTC. It specifies CASAYDTHSTNEQFF.

On this clone: An end of the junction does not agree with germline; a read error may underlie this. CDR3 nucleotide sequence: TGTTCCAGCAGCCCCGGACTAGCGGGCACAGATACGCAGTATTTT. This translates into CSSSPGLAGTDTQYF. The V gene is TRBV7-9, the J gene TRBJ2-3; 10 bases are a match to TRBD2. In germline, CDR1 is SEHNR, CDR2 FQNEAQ (reference sequence). There are 15 residues in the CDR3.

This chain connects TRBV6-6 to TRBJ1-1; 8 bases match TRBD1. With 4 bases clipped from V and 1 base from J, the junction kept 2 bases outside the gene matches. Germline CDR1 is MNHNY and CDR2 is SVGAGI (reference sequence). This CDR3 region has 14 residues. The CDR3 region is CASSLGQGNTEAFF. The CDR3 DNA sequence: TGTGCCAGCAGTTTAGGACAGGGGAACACTGAAGCTTTCTTT.

The chain combines TRBV9 with TRBJ2-3; 8 nucleotides line up with TRBD2. The V gene's germline CDR1 is SGDLS and CDR2 YYNGEE. The J segment lost 1 base and the V segment lost 0 bases, leaving 4 bases of the junction unmatched. CDR3 length equals 16 residues. The chain's CDR3 is CASSVARAGGTDTQYF. CDR3 bases: TGTGCCAGCAGCGTAGCTAGAGCGGGGGGCACAGATACGCAGTATTTT.

A single count supports this clone. The chain employs TRBV19 and TRBJ1-1; D is unresolved. This CDR3 is built from 16 residues. V lost 5 bases, J lost 0 bases, and 16 bases lay in between. The germline CDR1 and CDR2 sequences are LNHDA and SQIVND (reference sequence). CDR3 region: CASSAGGSPLNTEAFF. CDR3 in DNA: TGTGCCAGTAGTGCGGGAGGCAGCCCCTTGAACACTGAAGCTTTCTTT.

The J gene is TRBJ2-7, the V gene TRBV5-6, with a tentative D call TRBD2 (7 bases). The CDR3 is 14 amino acids. V lost 3 bases and J lost 3, with 13 bases in between. CDR1 is SGHDT and CDR2 is YYEEEE in the germline V gene. In nucleotides, the CDR3 is TGTGCCAGCAGCTGGAGGGGGGGAAGCTACGAGCAGTACTTC. Protein: CASSWRGGSYEQYF.

The chain is built from TRBV5-1 and TRBJ2-2, with D maybe TRBD2 (5 bases). Germline CDR1 SGHRS, CDR2 YFSETQ. The CDR3 sequence is 16 residues long. V dropped 1 base and J dropped 5 bases, with 15 bases sitting between them. Here the CDR3 reads CASSLFQTTGTGELFF. The CDR3, as DNA: TGCGCCAGCAGCTTGTTCCAGACCACGGGGACCGGGGAGCTGTTTTTT.

The CDR3 nucleotides are TGCGCCAGCAGCCAAGATAATCTAAGCGGGACCCAGTACTTC. Residues: CASSQDNLSGTQYF. This chain uses TRBV4-1 with TRBJ2-5; perhaps TRBD2 as D (5 bases). Germline V CDR1 and CDR2: MGHRA, YSYEKL. The CDR3 has 14 residues. V was shortened by 0 bases and J by 7 bases, with 12 bases between the two germline ends.

The CDR3 DNA reads as TGTGCCAGCAGCTTAGGGGGGCAGGGCAGGGTTCGGACAGATACGCAGTATTTT. It encodes CASSLGGQGRVRTDTQYF. This sequence joins TRBV7-7 and TRBJ2-3; a weak D match, TRBD1 (6 bases). V lost 1 base and J lost 3, with 20 bases in between. Germline CDR1 reads SSHAT; CDR2 reads FNYEAQ (reference sequence). There are 18 residues in the CDR3.

This clone appeared once. The chain combines TRBV10-2 with TRBJ1-4, with a tentative D call TRBD1 (6 bases). Trimming took off 3 bases at V and 5 bases at J, with 13 bases between the two ends. The length of the CDR3 is 15 residues. Germline assignment: CDR1 WSHSY and CDR2 SAAADI. The CDR3 DNA follows: TGCGCCAGCAGTGAAGCGGGGGGGCGAAATGAAAAACTGTTTTTT. It yields the protein CASSEAGGRNEKLFF.

In regard to this clone: One end of the junction fails to match germline, which may point to a read error. The chain has TRBV7-9 and TRBJ2-3; 9 bases fit TRBD2. This CDR3 contains 16 residues. Germline lookup yields CDR1 SEHNR and CDR2 FQNEAQ (reference sequence). The CDR3 DNA sequence: TGTTCCAGCAGCCCCCGGGGGGGACTAGCCGCAGATACGCAGTATTTT. This codes for CSSSPRGGLAADTQYF.

This chain uses TRBV5-8 with TRBJ1-6; 7 bases match TRBD1. There are 16 residues in the CDR3. The germline V gene encodes CDR1 SGHTS and CDR2 YDEGEE. Trimming at V came to 9 bases and at J to 0 bases, leaving 9 bases not matched to a gene. CDR3 in amino acids: CATNRDRSSYNSPLHF. In DNA form, the CDR3 reads TGTGCCACCAACCGGGACAGAAGCTCCTATAATTCACCCCTCCACTTT.

The V gene is TRBV5-1, the J gene TRBJ2-1; TRBD2 matches at 7 bases. There are 15 residues in the CDR3. CDR1 SGHRS and CDR2 YFSETQ come from the germline V gene. The J segment lost 5 bases and the V segment lost 2 bases, leaving 7 bases of the junction unmatched. The CDR3 bases are TGCGCCAGCAGCTTTACAAGCGGGGAGGACAATGAGCAGTTCTTC. Translating gives CASSFTSGEDNEQFF. Complete variable domain (other parts from reference TRBV5-1 and TRBJ2-1): KAGVTQTPRYLIKTRGQQVTLSCSPISGHRSVSWYQQTPGQGLQFLFEYFSETQRNKGNFPGRFSGRQFSNSRSEMNVSTLELGDSALYLCASSFTSGEDNEQFFGPGTRLTVL.

V and J are TRBV7-2 and TRBJ1-4; 9 bases map to TRBD1. Germline assignment: CDR1 SGHTA and CDR2 FQGNSA. The CDR3 totals 15 residues. V lost 5 bases, J lost 5 bases, and 6 bases stayed unmatched. The CDR3 reads CASSPDRGRNEKLFF. DNA of the CDR3: TGTGCCAGCAGCCCGGACAGGGGCAGGAATGAAAAACTGTTTTTT.

The rearrangement links TRBV6-1 to TRBJ2-1, with unresolved D. Germline loops: CDR1 MNHNS, CDR2 SASEGT. Trimming removed 5 bases from V and 0 bases from J, with 11 bases in between. There are 15 residues in the CDR3. CDR3 DNA: TGTGCCAGCAGTTTCGCGATGAGCTCCTACAATGAGCAGTTCTTC. This codes for CASSFAMSSYNEQFF.

V gene TRBV2 combines with J gene TRBJ1-1; 8 positions agree with TRBD1. Germline values: CDR1 SNHLY, CDR2 FYNNEI. Trimming took 8 bases from V and 0 from J; bases not matched to a gene: 5. The CDR3 is made up of 14 amino acids. Written as DNA, the CDR3 is TGTGCCAGCGGACAGGGCCGGCTGAACACTGAAGCTTTCTTT. Translation gives CASGQGRLNTEAFF.

By share, this clone counts as medium-sized. This chain uses TRBV4-1 with TRBJ2-2; perhaps TRBD2 as D (6 bases). V lost 4 bases and J lost 2, with 17 bases in between. The CDR3 length is 17 residues. Germline lookup yields CDR1 MGHRA and CDR2 YSYEKL. CDR3 coding DNA: TGCGCCAGCAGCCCGTGGATAGGGGACTTAAACACCGGGGAGCTGTTTTTT. Translating it yields CASSPWIGDLNTGELFF.

The V and J genes are TRBV4-2 and TRBJ2-6; no firm D call. In germline, CDR1 is LGHNA, CDR2 YNFKEQ. This CDR3 has 16 residues. V was shortened by 0 bases and J by 4 bases, with 10 bases between the two germline ends. CDR3 sequence: CASSQDGAQGANVLTF. DNA of the CDR3: TGTGCCAGCAGCCAAGATGGAGCCCAGGGGGCCAACGTCCTGACTTTC.

V gene TRBV6-1 combines with J gene TRBJ1-2; D remains unclear. The CDR3 covers 14 residues. Germline V gene lookup returns CDR1 MNHNS and CDR2 SASEGT. V was shortened by 1 base and J by 7 bases, with 13 bases between the two germline ends. The CDR3 nucleotides are TGTGCCAGCAGTGAAGAAGGGTCAGCGGCTGGCTACACCTTC. It translates to CASSEEGSAAGYTF.

The chain combines TRBV18 with TRBJ1-6, with 8 bases matching TRBD1. There are 15 residues in the CDR3. With 6 bases clipped from V and 9 bases from J, the junction kept 10 bases outside the gene matches. The germline V gene encodes CDR1 KGHSH and CDR2 LQKENI. The CDR3 sequence is CASSPMTGAGSPLHF. The CDR3 DNA is TGTGCCAGCTCGCCTATGACAGGGGCCGGTTCACCCCTCCACTTT.

V is TRBV6-6 and J is TRBJ2-3; 10 nucleotides align to TRBD2. Per germline, CDR1 MNHNY and CDR2 SVGAGI (reference sequence). The J segment lost 2 bases and the V segment lost 0 bases, leaving 2 bases of the junction unmatched. The length of the CDR3 is 16 residues. CDR3 coding DNA: TGTGCCAGCAGTTACTCCCTAGCGGGGGACACAGATACGCAGTATTTT. This gives the protein CASSYSLAGDTDTQYF.

The gene calls are TRBV29-1 and TRBJ1-2; 8 bases align to TRBD1. The CDR3 contains 15 residues. Germline V gene lookup returns CDR1 SQVTM and CDR2 ANQGSEA. V trimming: 0 bases; J trimming: 7 bases; junction bases outside the gene matches: 10. CDR3 in DNA: TGCAGCGTTGAAGATTTCACAGGGGGAAGGAGTGGCTACACCTTC. This sequence encodes CSVEDFTGGRSGYTF.